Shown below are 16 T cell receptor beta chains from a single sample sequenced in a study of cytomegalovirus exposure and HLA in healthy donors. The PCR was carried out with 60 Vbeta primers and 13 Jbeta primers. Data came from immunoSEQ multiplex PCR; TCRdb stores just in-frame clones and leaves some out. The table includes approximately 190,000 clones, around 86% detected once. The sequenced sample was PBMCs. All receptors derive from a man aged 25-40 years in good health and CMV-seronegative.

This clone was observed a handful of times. CDR3 bases: TGTGCCAGCAGTTCTAGGACTAGCGGGAGTAATGGCGAGCAGTACTTC. Protein: CASSSRTSGSNGEQYF. The V and J genes are TRBV28 and TRBJ2-7; 13 bases are shared with TRBD2. This CDR3 has 16 residues. V shed 4 bases, J shed 6 bases, and the junction held 9 bases outside the gene matches. Germline CDR1 is MDHEN and CDR2 is SYDVKM.

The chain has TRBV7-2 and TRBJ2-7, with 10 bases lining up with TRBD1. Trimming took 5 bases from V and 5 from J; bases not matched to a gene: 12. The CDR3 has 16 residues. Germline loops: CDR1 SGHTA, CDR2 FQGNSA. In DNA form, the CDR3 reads TGTGCCAGCAGCACCGAGGACAGGGGGGCGAGGGACGAGCAGTACTTC. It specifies CASSTEDRGARDEQYF.

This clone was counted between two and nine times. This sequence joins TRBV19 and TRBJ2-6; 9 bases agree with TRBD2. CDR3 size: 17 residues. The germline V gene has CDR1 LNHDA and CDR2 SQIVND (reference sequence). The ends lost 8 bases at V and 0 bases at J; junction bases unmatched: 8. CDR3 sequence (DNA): TGTGCCAGTGGGAGCGGGAGGCCTTACTCTGGGGCCAACGTCCTGACTTTC. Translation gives CASGSGRPYSGANVLTF.

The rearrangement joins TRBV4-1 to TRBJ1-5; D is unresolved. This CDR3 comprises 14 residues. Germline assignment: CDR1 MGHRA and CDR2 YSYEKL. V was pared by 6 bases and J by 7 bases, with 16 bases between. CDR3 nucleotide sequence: TGCGCCAGCAGTCTAACGAGGGAAGGACAGCCCCAGCATTTT. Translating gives CASSLTREGQPQHF.

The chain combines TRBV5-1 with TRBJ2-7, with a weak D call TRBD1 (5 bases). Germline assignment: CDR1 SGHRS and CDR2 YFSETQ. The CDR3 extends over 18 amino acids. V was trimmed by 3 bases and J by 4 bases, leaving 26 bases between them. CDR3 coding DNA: TGCGCCAGCAGCTACCTCCCTTGGACGGACAAGGAACCTTACGAGCAGTACTTC. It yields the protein CASSYLPWTDKEPYEQYF.

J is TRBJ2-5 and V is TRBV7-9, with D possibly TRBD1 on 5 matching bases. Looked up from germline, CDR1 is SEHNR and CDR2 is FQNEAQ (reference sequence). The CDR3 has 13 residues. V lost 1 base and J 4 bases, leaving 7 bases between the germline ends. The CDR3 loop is CASSLGRVETQYF. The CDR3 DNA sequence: TGTGCCAGCAGCTTAGGCAGGGTAGAGACCCAGTACTTC.

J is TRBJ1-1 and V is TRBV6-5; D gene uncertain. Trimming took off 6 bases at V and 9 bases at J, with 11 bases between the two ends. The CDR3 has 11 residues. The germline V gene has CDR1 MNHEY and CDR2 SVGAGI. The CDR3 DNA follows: TGTGCCAGCAGGCCGGCGGGGAAAGCTTTCTTT. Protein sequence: CASRPAGKAFF.

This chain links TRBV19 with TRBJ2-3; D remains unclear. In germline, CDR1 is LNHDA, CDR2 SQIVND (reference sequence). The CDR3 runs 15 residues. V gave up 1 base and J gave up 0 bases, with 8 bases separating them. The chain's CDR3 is CASSIVPVSTDTQYF. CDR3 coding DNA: TGTGCCAGTAGTATAGTCCCCGTTAGCACAGATACGCAGTATTTT.

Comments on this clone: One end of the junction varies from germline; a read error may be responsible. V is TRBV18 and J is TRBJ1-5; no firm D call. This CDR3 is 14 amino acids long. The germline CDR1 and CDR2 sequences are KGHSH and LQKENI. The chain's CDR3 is CASSPLQNDQPQHF. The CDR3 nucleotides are TGTGCCAGCTCACCTTTACAGAACGATCAACCCCAGCATTTT.

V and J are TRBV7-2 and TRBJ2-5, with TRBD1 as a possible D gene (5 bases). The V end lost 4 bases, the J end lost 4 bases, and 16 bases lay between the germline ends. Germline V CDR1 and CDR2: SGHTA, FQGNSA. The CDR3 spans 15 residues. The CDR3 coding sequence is TGTGCCAGCAGCTCTGCCTCAGGGTTGGGAGAGACCCAGTACTTC. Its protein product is CASSSASGLGETQYF.

The CDR3 loop reads CASRLGHPRDRVSGYTF. CDR3 DNA: TGTGCAAGTCGCTTAGGACACCCCCGGGACAGGGTAAGTGGCTACACCTTC. The chain has TRBV12-2 and TRBJ1-2; TRBD1, the table's D call, was not compared with the DNA. TRBV12-2 is an annotated pseudogene. The CDR3 consists of 17 residues.

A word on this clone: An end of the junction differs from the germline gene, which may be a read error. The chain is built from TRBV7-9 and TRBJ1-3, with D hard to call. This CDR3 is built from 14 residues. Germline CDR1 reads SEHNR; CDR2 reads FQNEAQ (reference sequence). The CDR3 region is CSSSLSTSGNTIYF. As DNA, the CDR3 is TGTTCCAGCAGCTTATCTACCTCTGGAAACACCATATATTTT.

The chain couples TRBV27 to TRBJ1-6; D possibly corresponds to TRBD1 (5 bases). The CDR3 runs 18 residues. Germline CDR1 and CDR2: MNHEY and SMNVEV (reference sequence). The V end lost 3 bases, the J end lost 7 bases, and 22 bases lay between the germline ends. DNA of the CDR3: TGTGCCAGCAGTTTTACCACTTCAGGGTGGGAGGCAAATTCACCCCTCCACTTT. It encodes CASSFTTSGWEANSPLHF.

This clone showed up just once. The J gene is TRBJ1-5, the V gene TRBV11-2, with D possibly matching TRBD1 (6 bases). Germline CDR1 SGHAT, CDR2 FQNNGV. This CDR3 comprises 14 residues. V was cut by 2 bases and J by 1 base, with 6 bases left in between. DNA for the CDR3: TGTGCCAGCAGCTTACAGGGGAGCAATCAGCCCCAGCATTTT. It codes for CASSLQGSNQPQHF.

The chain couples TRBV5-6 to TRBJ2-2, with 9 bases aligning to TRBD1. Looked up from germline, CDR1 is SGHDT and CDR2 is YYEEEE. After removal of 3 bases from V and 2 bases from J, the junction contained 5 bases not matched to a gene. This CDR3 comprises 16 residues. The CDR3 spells CASSSWTGVNTGELFF. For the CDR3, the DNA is TGTGCCAGCAGCTCGTGGACAGGGGTCAACACCGGGGAGCTGTTTTTT.

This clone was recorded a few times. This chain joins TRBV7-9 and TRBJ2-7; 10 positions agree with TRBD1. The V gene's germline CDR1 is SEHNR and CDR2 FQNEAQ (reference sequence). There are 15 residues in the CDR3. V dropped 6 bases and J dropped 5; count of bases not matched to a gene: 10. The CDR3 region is CASSHSGTGVHEQYF. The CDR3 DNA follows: TGTGCCAGCAGTCACTCGGGGACAGGGGTCCACGAGCAGTACTTC.